This is a list of T cell receptor beta chains from one sample in a study of cytomegalovirus exposure and HLA in healthy donors. Produced via immunoSEQ multiplex PCR; TCRdb's table is partial and in-frame only. This sample has 60,000 to 90,000 clones, with 65% to 90% found just once. Sequenced input: PBMCs. The origin of the receptors is a man in his 70s in good health and CMV-seropositive. The CDR3 runs from the conserved cysteine through the conserved F or W. D genes are given only for firm matches. Expanded clones are given a class, and other clones once, few, many or no size at all.

clone_size	j_call	v_call	d_call	cdr3_aa	cdr3_nt
.	TRBJ2-1	TRBV6-5	TRBD2	CASSSNSGRAYNEQFF	TGTGCCAGCAGTTCCAATAGCGGGAGGGCCTACAATGAGCAGTTCTTC
.	TRBJ2-3	TRBV9	TRBD1	CAGAKGAESTDTQYF	TGTGCCGGGGCGAAGGGGGCGGAAAGCACAGATACGCAGTATTTT
.	TRBJ2-7	TRBV19	TRBD1	CATGTGSSYEQYF	TGTGCCACGGGGACAGGGAGCTCCTACGAGCAGTACTTC
.	TRBJ2-5	TRBV7-9	TRBD2	CASTRSGLAGGPKETQYF	TGTGCCAGCACCCGGTCTGGACTAGCGGGAGGGCCGAAAGAGACCCAGTACTTC
.	TRBJ2-7	TRBV6-1	TRBD1	CASSEGVGQGSYEQYF	TGTGCCAGCAGTGAAGGGGTGGGACAGGGCTCCTACGAGCAGTACTTC
.	TRBJ2-7	TRBV10-3	.	CAISDLVGGEQYF	TGTGCCATCAGTGATTTGGTCGGGGGAGAGCAGTACTTC
few	TRBJ1-1	TRBV6-5	TRBD1	CASRAGGNTEAFF	TGTGCCAGCCGGGCAGGGGGGAACACTGAAGCTTTCTTT
.	TRBJ2-1	TRBV5-8	.	CASSSTYNEQFF	TGTGCCAGCAGCTCCACCTACAATGAGCAGTTCTTC
.	TRBJ1-1	TRBV27	.	CASQSVNTEAFF	TGTGCCAGCCAATCGGTGAACACTGAAGCTTTCTTT
.	TRBJ2-1	TRBV7-7	.	CASSLVSAASYNEQFF	TGTGCCAGCAGCTTAGTTTCAGCGGCCTCCTACAATGAGCAGTTCTTC
.	TRBJ2-7	TRBV6-5	TRBD2	CASSPTLAGLHEQYF	TGTGCCAGCAGTCCCACACTAGCGGGACTGCACGAGCAGTACTTC
.	TRBJ2-7	TRBV4-2	.	CASSQERGGRGYEQYF	TGTGCCAGCAGCCAAGAAAGAGGAGGGAGAGGCTACGAGCAGTACTTC
.	TRBJ2-1	TRBV2	.	CASSEEDSHSYNEQFF	TGTGCCAGCAGTGAGGAGGACTCCCACTCCTACAATGAGCAGTTCTTC
.	TRBJ2-3	TRBV4-3	TRBD2	CASSRDTGTSGGLGDTQYF	TGCGCCAGCAGCCGCGACACCGGGACTAGCGGGGGGCTGGGAGATACGCAGTATTTT
.	TRBJ1-2	TRBV2	TRBD1	CASSPQGARGRNTF	TGTGCCAGCAGTCCACAGGGGGCGCGGGGACGAAACACCTTC
.	TRBJ2-6	TRBV7-8	TRBD1	CASSPRGRDRVGGANVLTF	TGTGCCAGCAGCCCCCGGGGCCGGGACAGAGTAGGTGGGGCCAACGTCCTGACTTTC
.	TRBJ1-1	TRBV2	.	CASRTQGYTEAFF	TGTGCCAGCAGAACTCAGGGTTACACTGAAGCTTTCTTT
.	TRBJ1-1	TRBV29-1	.	CSVSKNTEAFF	TGCAGCGTTTCAAAGAACACTGAAGCTTTCTTT
.	TRBJ1-1	TRBV6-1	.	CASSERAGDGTEAFF	TGTGCCAGCAGTGAAAGGGCAGGGGATGGAACTGAAGCTTTCTTT
.	TRBJ1-4	TRBV29-1	.	CSVGGGKEKLFF	TGCAGCGTTGGGGGGGGTAAGGAAAAACTGTTTTTT
once	TRBJ1-1	TRBV11-2	.	CASSLGQPGLTEAFF	TGTGCCAGCAGTCTAGGACAGCCAGGATTAACTGAAGCTTTCTTT
.	TRBJ1-1	TRBV10-3	TRBD1	CAISPSPGQGNTEAFF	TGTGCCATCAGCCCGTCCCCGGGACAGGGGAACACTGAAGCTTTCTTT
.	TRBJ2-5	TRBV20-1	.	CSAFLLETQYF	TGCAGTGCCTTCCTTCTAGAGACCCAGTACTTC
.	TRBJ1-1	TRBV7-9	TRBD1	CASSLAGQGRGKAEAFF	TGTGCCAGCAGCTTAGCGGGACAGGGGAGGGGGAAGGCTGAAGCTTTCTTT
.	TRBJ2-3	TRBV30	TRBD1	CAWRGRDRATDTQYF	TGTGCCTGGAGGGGCCGGGACAGGGCTACAGATACGCAGTATTTT
.	TRBJ2-5	TRBV5-1	.	CASSSRDTQETQYF	TGCGCCAGCAGCTCCCGGGACACTCAAGAGACCCAGTACTTC
.	TRBJ1-5	TRBV7-8	.	CASSQNSNQPQHF	TGTGCCAGCAGCCAGAATAGCAATCAGCCCCAGCATTTT
.	TRBJ2-3	TRBV5-1	TRBD2	CASSFGLAGGTDTQYF	TGCGCCAGCAGCTTCGGACTAGCGGGAGGCACAGATACGCAGTATTTT
.	TRBJ2-2	TRBV7-2	TRBD2	CASSLALAGTGELFF	TGTGCCAGCAGCTTAGCTCTAGCGGGGACCGGGGAGCTGTTTTTT
.	TRBJ2-2	TRBV7-9	TRBD1	CASSPGTGNTGELFF	TGTGCCAGCAGCCCCGGGACAGGGAACACCGGGGAGCTGTTTTTT
few	TRBJ2-7	TRBV19	TRBD2	CASSIAGLGYEQYF	TGTGCCAGTAGTATAGCTGGACTAGGCTACGAGCAGTACTTC
once	TRBJ2-7	TRBV6-6	TRBD1	CASSGQGSEQYF	TGTGCCAGCAGCGGACAGGGTTCCGAGCAGTACTTC
.	TRBJ2-7	TRBV11-2	.	CASRASSTSAVQYF	TGTGCCAGCAGAGCTTCTAGCACAAGCGCGGTGCAGTACTTC
.	TRBJ1-5	TRBV4-3	.	CASSQGGVANQPQHF	TGCGCCAGCAGCCAAGGGGGGGTCGCAAATCAGCCCCAGCATTTT
.	TRBJ1-5	TRBV7-2	.	CASSLVGDSNQPQHF	TGTGCCAGCAGCTTGGTAGGGGATAGCAATCAGCCTCAGCATTTT
.	TRBJ1-5	TRBV6-5	.	CASSSERGNQPQHF	TGTGCCAGCAGTTCGGAGAGAGGCAATCAGCCCCAGCATTTT
.	TRBJ2-7	TRBV28	TRBD1	CASSLQGGVREQYF	TGTGCCAGCAGCCTACAGGGGGGAGTGCGGGAGCAGTACTTC
once	TRBJ2-7	TRBV4-1	.	CASSQGQGGTYEQYF	TGCGCCAGCAGCCAAGGGCAGGGAGGAACCTACGAGCAGTACTTC
once	TRBJ1-1	TRBV28	TRBD1	CASSSRTGGGEAFF	TGTGCCAGCAGTTCGAGGACAGGGGGTGGTGAAGCTTTCTTT
.	TRBJ1-2	TRBV9	TRBD1	CASSSSRTGGYGYTF	TGTGCCAGCAGCAGCAGCCGGACAGGGGGTTATGGCTACACCTTC
.	TRBJ1-4	TRBV11-2	TRBD1	CASSPLTGGYEKLFF	TGTGCCAGCAGCCCCTTGACAGGGGGGTATGAAAAACTGTTTTTT
.	TRBJ2-7	TRBV28	.	CASSEGRGIHEQYF	TGTGCCAGCAGTGAGGGGAGGGGGATCCACGAGCAGTACTTC